The 11 T cell receptor beta chains given below trace back to one sample, sequenced in a study of early T cells in non-severe SARS-CoV-2 infection (TCRdb year 2021). The library was built by means of 5' RACE. TCRdb shows the sequencer as NextSeq 500. The public reads were reanalyzed by TCRdb: fastp trimming at Q25, MiXCR alignment, in-frame beta chains only. CDR3 protein sequences are deduplicated, and each keeps its most common genes and DNA. The sample contains about 30,000 distinct CDR3 sequences, around 5.7% of them found a single time. Clones ranked in the top ten supply almost 6% of the sample. The sample was whole blood. The source is an adult who was a healthcare worker with PCR-confirmed SARS-CoV-2 infection or an uninfected control (not recorded which).

This clonotype was found many times. V is TRBV5-1 and J is TRBJ1-2, with a tentative D call TRBD1 (5 bases). Germline V gene data show CDR1 as SGHRS and CDR2 as YFSETQ. Between the trimmed V and J ends, which lost 4 bases and 4 bases, there was a span of 14 bases. The CDR3 has 14 amino acids. The CDR3 coding sequence is TGCGCCAGCAGCGGGGCGGGCCAGACCTATGGCTACACCTTC. This codes for CASSGAGQTYGYTF.

This clonotype has ten or more counts. The V gene is TRBV10-3, the J gene TRBJ2-5; D is unclear. This CDR3 region has 12 residues. V was shortened by 8 bases and J by 1 base, with 8 bases between the two germline ends. Germline lookup yields CDR1 ENHRY and CDR2 SYGVKD. CDR3 amino acids: CAIGPAQETQYF. The CDR3 nucleotides are TGTGCCATCGGTCCAGCCCAAGAGACCCAGTACTTC.

The gene calls are TRBV2 and TRBJ2-2; no clear D. Trimming shortened V by 3 bases and J by 4 bases, and 6 bases separated the two germline ends. CDR3 size: 13 residues. From germline, CDR1 is SNHLY and CDR2 FYNNEI. For the CDR3, the DNA is TGTGCCAGCAGTGACAGACCCACCGGGGAGCTGTTTTTT. This encodes CASSDRPTGELFF.

This clonotype was recorded many times. The CDR3 loop is CASSQEGTLINEQFF. CDR3 sequence (DNA): TGTGCCAGCAGCCAAGAAGGAACCTTAATCAATGAGCAGTTCTTC. This chain joins TRBV3-1 and TRBJ2-1, with D unresolved. V lost 0 bases, J lost 6 bases, and 12 bases lay in between. Germline V gene lookup returns CDR1 LGHDT and CDR2 YNNKEL (reference sequence). The CDR3 runs to 15 residues.

This clonotype was seen repeatedly, ten times or more. The gene calls are TRBV7-2 and TRBJ2-5, with TRBD2 identical over 10 bases. The CDR3 spans 16 residues. Germline assignment: CDR1 SGHTA and CDR2 FQGNSA. V shed 5 bases, J shed 2 bases, and the junction held 8 bases outside the gene matches. CDR3 residues: CASSLSSGGLQETQYF. The CDR3 nucleotides are TGTGCCAGCAGCCTATCTAGCGGGGGCTTACAAGAGACCCAGTACTTC. Full variable domain (outside the CDR3, taken from reference TRBV7-2 and TRBJ2-5): GAGVSQSPSNKVTEKGKDVELRCDPISGHTALYWYRQSLGQGLEFLIYFQGNSAPDKSGLPSDRFSAERTGGSVSTLTIQRTQQEDSAVYLCASSLSSGGLQETQYFGPGTRLLVL.

This clonotype has just a few counts. An end of the junction does not agree with germline; a read error may underlie this. The rearrangement uses TRBV7-8 and TRBJ2-1; possible D gene TRBD1, 5 bases. Per germline, CDR1 SGHVS and CDR2 FQNEAQ. CDR3 length: 12 amino acids. The CDR3 region is CASSFGLRGGRF. The CDR3 coding sequence is TGTGCCAGCAGCTTTGGGCTTAGGGGTGGACGGTTC.

This clonotype was observed many times. This chain connects TRBV24-1 to TRBJ2-1; D could derive from TRBD1 or TRBD2 (6 bases each). Trimming took 3 bases from V and 0 from J, leaving 11 bases between them. Germline V gives CDR1 KGHDR, CDR2 SFDVKD. The CDR3 sequence is 16 residues long. The CDR3 nucleotides read TGTGCCACCAGTGATGAGGGGGGCGGCTCCTACAATGAGCAGTTCTTC. It specifies CATSDEGGGSYNEQFF.

This clonotype has at least ten counts. This chain connects TRBV12-3 or TRBV12-4 to TRBJ1-5; no firm D call. There are 17 residues in the CDR3. Trimming left V 6 bases short and J 1 base short, with 19 bases between. CDR3 coding DNA: TGTGCCAGCAGGCGAGGCATAGCCTCGGGGAGCAATCAGCCCCAGCATTTT. It encodes CASRRGIASGSNQPQHF.

Ten or more counts support this clonotype. The CDR3 reads CSARDGPSHYGYTF. The CDR3 DNA reads TGCAGTGCTAGAGACGGGCCCTCCCACTATGGCTACACCTTC. The chain joins TRBV20-1 to TRBJ1-2, with D hard to call. Trimming removed 0 bases at V and 3 bases at J, with 11 bases between. The CDR3 length is 14 residues. Germline V lookup: CDR1 DFQATT, CDR2 SNEGSKA (reference sequence).

This clonotype was recorded at least ten times. The chain couples TRBV30 to TRBJ2-7, with D possibly matching TRBD1 (5 bases). The CDR3 spans 13 residues. Germline V gene lookup returns CDR1 GTSNPN and CDR2 SVGIG (reference sequence). The V and J ends lost 5 bases and 4 bases respectively, with 15 bases between them. As DNA, the CDR3 is TGTGCCTGGGTGAGGCAGGGTACGTACGAGCAGTACTTC. This sequence encodes CAWVRQGTYEQYF.

This clonotype was observed many times. The chain combines TRBV10-3 with TRBJ2-3; 7 nucleotides line up with TRBD2. The junction had 7 bases not matched to a gene; V was cut back by 10 bases and J by 0 bases. Per the germline V gene, CDR1 is ENHRY and CDR2 is SYGVKD. This CDR3 contains 14 residues. CDR3 sequence reads: CATGGAGSTDTQYF. The CDR3 region has the DNA TGTGCCACGGGGGGAGCGGGGAGCACAGATACGCAGTATTTT.